The sequence of this T cell receptor (beta chain) was determined in a study of control samples from healthy donors and cancer patients (dated by TCRdb to the early 2020s). Relative to germline, V is 0 bases shorter and J is 3 bases shorter, with 7 bases between their ends. The CDR3 goes from the cysteine to the phenylalanine over 14 residues. Only the CDR3 region is kept as DNA, spanning 42 bases read in frame from base 1. CDR1 SGHTA and CDR2 FQGNSA are derived from the germline V gene. Receptor libraries were prepared by the immunoSEQ multiplex PCR assay. TCRdb retrieved this table from immuneACCESS and kept in-frame rearrangements only. Not all clones are present; in checked studies, unresolved V genes account for under half, and no reason is known for the remainder. This sample comprises about 16,000 clones, about 89% of them detected only once. The ten top clones hold 25% to 40% of the sample.

A note on this clone: Its antigen remains undetermined. The input lacks base qualities; no much larger clone sits a single base away.

Sequences were obtained from PBMCs. The sequence joins TRBV7-2 to TRBJ2-3, and possibly TRBD2, on 6 matching bases. The receptor was derived from a man aged 55 to 70 with head and neck cancer. For the CDR3, the sequence is CASSLAGGTDTQYF. The nucleotide sequence reads as follows: TGTGCCAGCAGCTTAGCGGGGGGAACAGATACGCAGTATTTT. Reference TRBV7-2 and TRBJ2-3 genes cover what lies past the CDR3, so the full variable domain is GAGVSQSPSNKVTEKGKDVELRCDPISGHTALYWYRQSLGQGLEFLIYFQGNSAPDKSGLPSDRFSAERTGGSVSTLTIQRTQQEDSAVYLCASSLAGGTDTQYFGPGTRLTVL.